This T cell receptor beta chain comes out of a study of cytomegalovirus exposure and HLA in healthy donors. Study results and limitations: No immune exposure information besides CMV serostatus was available. Equally common other TCR beta chains were less clonally expanded than HLA-associated ones, a later analysis found.

Germline CDR1 SQVTM, CDR2 ANQGSEA. V was trimmed by 6 bases and J by 2 bases, leaving 17 bases between them. The CDR3 has 15 amino acids. Comments on this clone: What it binds is not known.

The PCR made use of 60 Vbeta and 13 Jbeta primers. The assay was immunoSEQ multiplex PCR, and TCRdb's table has in-frame clones only and misses some. The sample lists over 150,000 clones; over 60% were seen once. V and J are TRBV29-1 and TRBJ2-1; weak D call: TRBD1 (6 bases). The receptor was isolated from a woman under 40 in good health and CMV-seronegative. The sequenced sample consisted of PBMCs. CDR3 nucleotides: TGCAGCGTGGAAATCGACAGGTCCACCTACAATGAGCAGTTCTTC. It translates to CSVEIDRSTYNEQFF.